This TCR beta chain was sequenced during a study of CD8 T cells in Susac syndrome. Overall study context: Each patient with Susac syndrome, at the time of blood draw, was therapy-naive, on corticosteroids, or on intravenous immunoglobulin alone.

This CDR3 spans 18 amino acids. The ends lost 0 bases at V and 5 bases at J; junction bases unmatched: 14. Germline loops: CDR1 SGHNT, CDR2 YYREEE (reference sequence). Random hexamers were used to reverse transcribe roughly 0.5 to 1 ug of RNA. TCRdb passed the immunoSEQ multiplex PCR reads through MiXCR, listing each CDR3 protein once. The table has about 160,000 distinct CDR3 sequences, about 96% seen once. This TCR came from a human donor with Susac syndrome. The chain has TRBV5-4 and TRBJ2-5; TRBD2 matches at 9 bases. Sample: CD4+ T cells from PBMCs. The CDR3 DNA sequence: TGTGCCAGCAGCTTGGGTAGCGGGGGCCAGATGTTTAGGGAGACCCAGTACTTC. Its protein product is CASSLGSGGQMFRETQYF.